A single sample gave rise to the 28 T cell receptor beta chains below, sequenced in a study of identical twins. TCRdb analysed the 5' RACE reads with MiXCR anew, one entry per CDR3 protein. This sample has 450,000 or so distinct CDR3 sequences, with 20% to 25% found just once. The data also belong to a second study, concerning T cells expressing NK-cell markers.

Input material: CD4+ T cells sorted from blood. The source of these receptors is a woman younger than 35 in good health.

CDR3 DNA sequence: TGTGCCAGCAGTCGAGCGGCCCGCTCCTACAATGAGCAGTTCTTC. Its protein is CASSRAARSYNEQFF. The rearrangement links TRBV6-2 or TRBV6-3 to TRBJ2-1, with D possibly matching TRBD2 (5 bases). CDR1 and CDR2 (germline): MNHEY, SVGEGT. The CDR3 is 15 residues long. Trimming left V 5 bases short and J 0 bases short, with 11 bases between.

The chain uses TRBV11-1 and TRBJ1-1; D remains unclear. Trimming pared 4 bases from V and 0 bases from J, leaving 9 bases between. CDR3 length: 14 residues. In germline, CDR1 is SGHAT, CDR2 FQDESV (reference sequence). CDR3: CASSSPVLNTEAFF. The CDR3 DNA follows: TGTGCCAGCAGCTCTCCGGTCCTGAACACTGAAGCTTTCTTT.

This chain links TRBV10-2 with TRBJ2-1; the D gene could be TRBD1 or TRBD2 (6 bases each). There are 11 residues in the CDR3. Germline CDR1 and CDR2: WSHSY and SAAADI. The V end lost 11 bases, the J end lost 8 bases, and 13 bases lay between the germline ends. The CDR3 region has the DNA TGCGCCTCGAAGGGGGGCGATGAGCAGTTCTTC. Residues: CASKGGDEQFF.

V and J are TRBV12-3 or TRBV12-4 and TRBJ1-5; tentatively, D is TRBD1 (5 bases). The ends were cut back, 5 bases at V and 5 bases at J, with 10 bases in the middle. The CDR3 runs 13 residues. The CDR3 sequence: CASSQGKDQPQHF. The CDR3 nucleotides read TGTGCCAGCAGTCAGGGTAAGGATCAGCCCCAGCATTTT.

V gene TRBV29-1 combines with J gene TRBJ2-2; 10 bases align to TRBD2. CDR1 is SQVTM, CDR2 ANQGSEA, per germline. The CDR3 covers 16 residues. The V gene end was trimmed by 7 bases and the J gene end by 8 bases; junction bases not matched to a gene: 16. The CDR3 DNA sequence: TGCAGCGCCTCGGTAGGGCTAGCGGGAGCGAGGGGGGAGCTGTTTTTT. Translation gives CSASVGLAGARGELFF.

The chain is built from TRBV6-2 or TRBV6-3 and TRBJ2-5; no clear D gene. From germline, CDR1 is MNHEY and CDR2 SVGEGT. The CDR3 is made up of 11 amino acids. Trimming cost V 3 bases and J 5 bases, with 4 bases left between them. The CDR3 DNA is TGTGCCAGCAGTTATACGGAGACCCAGTACTTC. This encodes CASSYTETQYF.

The chain combines TRBV15 with TRBJ1-2; 7 nucleotides align to TRBD1. CDR3 length: 12 residues. From germline, CDR1 is LNHNV and CDR2 YYDKDF (reference sequence). The V gene end was trimmed by 5 bases and the J gene end by 8 bases; junction bases not matched to a gene: 5. This CDR3 reads CATSWDSRGYTF. CDR3 nucleotide sequence: TGTGCCACCAGCTGGGACAGCCGGGGCTACACCTTC.

A few counts support this clonotype. V gene TRBV3-1 combines with J gene TRBJ2-5; D ambiguous. This CDR3 is built from 16 residues. V was pared by 2 bases and J by 4 bases, with 17 bases between. Per the germline V gene, CDR1 is LGHDT and CDR2 is YNNKEL (reference sequence). The CDR3 loop reads CASSQRDTFWRETQYF. In DNA, the CDR3 is TGTGCCAGCAGCCAAAGAGACACATTTTGGCGAGAGACCCAGTACTTC.

This clonotype has more than one count but fewer than ten. This chain links TRBV10-3 with TRBJ2-5; D call uncertain. V was clipped by 4 bases and J by 4 bases, with 13 bases between them. Germline-derived CDR1 and CDR2 are ENHRY and SYGVKD. The CDR3 is made up of 14 amino acids. CDR3 coding DNA: TGTGCCATCAGTGTAAGGAAGAGAGCAGAGACCCAGTACTTC. Amino acid sequence: CAISVRKRAETQYF.

The V gene is TRBV28, the J gene TRBJ2-7, with 7 bases identical to TRBD2. The CDR3 runs to 14 residues. V lost 6 bases and J lost 3; bases outside the gene matches: 8. The germline V gene encodes CDR1 MDHEN and CDR2 SYDVKM. CDR3 in amino acids: CASSLTSEDYEQYF. The CDR3 DNA follows: TGTGCCAGCAGCCTAACTAGCGAAGACTACGAGCAGTACTTC.

The chain has TRBV7-9 and TRBJ2-3; 9 bases fit TRBD1. The germline CDR1 and CDR2 sequences are SEHNR and FQNEAQ (reference sequence). The length of the CDR3 is 14 residues. Germline trimming cut 8 bases from V and 5 bases from J; bases unmatched to any gene: 8. In nucleotides, the CDR3 is TGTGCCAGCGGGGACAGGGTTCTTTTAGATACGCAGTATTTT. As protein: CASGDRVLLDTQYF.

This chain uses TRBV7-9 with TRBJ2-3; perhaps TRBD2 as D (6 bases). Germline assignment: CDR1 SEHNR and CDR2 FQNEAQ (reference sequence). V shed 0 bases and J shed 0 bases, with 10 bases lying between them. The CDR3 totals 16 residues. In DNA, the CDR3 is TGTGCCAGCAGCTTAGCGGGGGGACCTAGCACAGATACGCAGTATTTT. It specifies CASSLAGGPSTDTQYF. Supplemented by reference TRBV7-9 and TRBJ2-3, the full variable domain reads DTGVSQNPRHKITKRGQNVTFRCDPISEHNRLYWYRQTLGQGPEFLTYFQNEAQLEKSRLLSDRFSAERPKGSFSTLEIQRTEQGDSAMYLCASSLAGGPSTDTQYFGPGTRLTVL.

This clonotype was detected a few times. The chain couples TRBV20-1 to TRBJ1-5; 8 bases are shared with TRBD1. Germline V gene data show CDR1 as DFQATT and CDR2 as SNEGSKA (reference sequence). There are 15 residues in the CDR3. With V trimmed by 1 base and J by 6 bases, 8 bases remained unmatched. CDR3: CSARVNGQGAQPQHF. Here the CDR3 DNA reads TGCAGTGCTAGAGTAAACGGACAGGGCGCTCAGCCCCAGCATTTT.

This clonotype was counted ten times or more. The chain couples TRBV20-1 to TRBJ2-3; D unresolved. There are 12 residues in the CDR3. CDR1 is DFQATT, CDR2 SNEGSKA, per germline (reference sequence). V was shortened by 3 bases and J by 2 bases, with 6 bases between the two germline ends. For the CDR3, the DNA is TGCAGTGCTAGCGGCAACACAGATACGCAGTATTTT. Residues: CSASGNTDTQYF.

This clonotype was seen a handful of times. The chain joins TRBV20-1 to TRBJ1-5; unclear D gene. CDR1 and CDR2 (germline): DFQATT, SNEGSKA (reference sequence). Trimming removed 0 bases at V and 3 bases at J, with 12 bases between. The CDR3 sequence is 15 residues long. CDR3 amino acids: CSARDRGSTNQPQHF. Here the CDR3 DNA reads TGCAGTGCTAGAGATCGAGGTAGCACCAATCAGCCCCAGCATTTT.

The rearrangement joins TRBV7-3 to TRBJ2-1; D perhaps matches TRBD1 (5 bases). V gave up 1 base and J gave up 3 bases, with 10 bases separating them. The CDR3 is made up of 15 amino acids. Germline values: CDR1 SGHTA, CDR2 FQGTGA. This chain's CDR3 is CASSLRARGYNEQFF. For the CDR3, the DNA is TGTGCCAGCAGCTTAAGGGCTAGGGGCTACAATGAGCAGTTCTTC.

This clonotype was seen repeatedly, ten times or more. The V and J genes are TRBV3-1 and TRBJ1-2; perhaps TRBD1 as D (6 bases). The V end lost 1 base, the J end lost 4 bases, and 16 bases lay between the germline ends. The CDR3 totals 16 residues. From germline, CDR1 is LGHDT and CDR2 YNNKEL (reference sequence). Here the CDR3 reads CASSQGQDSFIYGYTF. DNA for the CDR3: TGTGCCAGCAGCCAAGGACAGGACAGCTTCATCTATGGCTACACCTTC.

V is TRBV7-9 and J is TRBJ2-3; 7 nucleotides match TRBD2. V was clipped by 5 bases and J by 3 bases; unmatched bases: 5. Germline loops: CDR1 SEHNR, CDR2 FQNEAQ (reference sequence). There are 14 residues in the CDR3. The CDR3 DNA follows: TGTGCCAGCAGCCAGCGGGGACTTACAGATACGCAGTATTTT. Protein: CASSQRGLTDTQYF.

The rearrangement joins TRBV5-6 to TRBJ2-5; TRBD2 matches at 13 bases. The CDR3 totals 17 residues. V shed 4 bases and J 2 bases; nucleotides not matched to a gene: 8. CDR1 and CDR2 (germline): SGHDT, YYEEEE. The CDR3 region has the DNA TGTGCCAGCAGCCCTGCTAGGACTAGCGGGGGACAAGAGACCCAGTACTTC. It is translated as CASSPARTSGGQETQYF.

The chain uses TRBV5-1 and TRBJ2-3; possible D gene TRBD2, 5 bases. This CDR3 region has 15 residues. CDR1 and CDR2 from the germline V gene are SGHRS and YFSETQ. Trimming left V 0 bases short and J 2 bases short, with 10 bases between. The CDR3 nucleotides read TGCGCCAGCAGCTTGGCCGCGGGTTTCACAGATACGCAGTATTTT. Its translation: CASSLAAGFTDTQYF.

This clonotype was picked up a small number of times. The chain has TRBV20-1 and TRBJ2-7; 8 bases fit TRBD2. V shed 6 bases, J shed 3 bases, and the junction held 7 bases outside the gene matches. The CDR3 covers 13 residues. Germline CDR1 and CDR2: DFQATT and SNEGSKA (reference sequence). The CDR3 nucleotides read TGCAGTGCCCAACGGGGGGGAGACTACGAGCAGTACTTC. This gives the protein CSAQRGGDYEQYF.

The chain couples TRBV4-3 to TRBJ2-6; D might be TRBD1 or TRBD2, each matching 5 bases. The CDR3 totals 19 residues. Between the trimmed V and J ends, which lost 2 bases and 0 bases, there was a span of 17 bases. Germline V gene data show CDR1 as LGHNA and CDR2 as YSLEER. The CDR3 sequence is CASSQQAAGSVSGANVLTF. DNA for the CDR3: TGCGCCAGCAGCCAACAGGCGGCAGGGAGCGTCTCTGGGGCCAACGTCCTGACTTTC.

This clonotype has a handful of counts. J is TRBJ2-4 and V is TRBV5-1, with a tentative D call TRBD2 (6 bases). The CDR3 extends over 15 amino acids. Germline loops: CDR1 SGHRS, CDR2 YFSETQ. Trimming stripped 0 bases from V and 7 bases from J, with 14 bases between. The CDR3 DNA reads TGCGCCAGCAGCTTGGATGGGCGGGGCGGGAACATTCAGTACTTC. This translates into CASSLDGRGGNIQYF.

This clonotype was seen more than once but under ten times. The V and J genes are TRBV29-1 and TRBJ2-7, with 11 bases fitting TRBD2. Germline CDR1 reads SQVTM; CDR2 reads ANQGSEA. The CDR3 runs 13 residues. The V gene end was trimmed by 6 bases and the J gene end by 2 bases; junction bases not matched to a gene: 3. The CDR3 nucleotides read TGCAGCGTGGGGACTAGCGGAACCTACGAGCAGTACTTC. Protein sequence: CSVGTSGTYEQYF.

This sequence joins TRBV10-3 and TRBJ1-2, with D uncertain. The CDR3 totals 15 residues. The V gene lost 7 bases and the J gene lost 7 bases, with 22 bases spanning the gap. Looked up from germline, CDR1 is ENHRY and CDR2 is SYGVKD. The CDR3: CAIMGQIGPSAGYTF. The CDR3 DNA follows: TGTGCCATCATGGGCCAGATCGGGCCCTCGGCTGGCTACACCTTC.

This clonotype was detected ten times or more. Germline is not matched at one junction end, which may reflect a read error. The rearrangement joins TRBV20-1 to TRBJ1-2; D might be TRBD1 (5 bases). This CDR3 is built from 13 residues. Germline V gene lookup returns CDR1 DFQATT and CDR2 SNEGSKA (reference sequence). The CDR3 region is CSAKLEQGRGTAF. Written as DNA, the CDR3 is TGCAGTGCCAAACTCGAGCAAGGACGGGGCACGGCCTTC.

This sequence joins TRBV9 and TRBJ2-1; perhaps TRBD2 as D (5 bases). There are 15 residues in the CDR3. Trimming shortened V by 0 bases and J by 6 bases, and 13 bases separated the two germline ends. Germline values: CDR1 SGDLS, CDR2 YYNGEE. CDR3 sequence reads: CASSVGGIGGNEQFF. CDR3 DNA sequence: TGTGCCAGCAGCGTAGGAGGGATAGGTGGCAATGAGCAGTTCTTC.

The chain links TRBV20-1 to TRBJ2-1; unclear D gene. This CDR3 has 11 amino acids. The germline V gene has CDR1 DFQATT and CDR2 SNEGSKA (reference sequence). Trimming cost V 0 bases and J 6 bases, with 3 bases left between them. The CDR3 sequence: CSARDINEQFF. The CDR3 DNA is TGCAGTGCTAGAGATATCAATGAGCAGTTCTTC.